These 7 T cell receptor beta chains originate from one sample sequenced in a study of OX40 agonist ivuxolimab in advanced cancers. Produced via immunoSEQ multiplex PCR; TCRdb's table is partial and in-frame only. The table includes about 160,000 clones, around 94% detected once. The source material was CD4+ or CD8+ T cells sorted from blood, sampled in a trial of the OX40 agonist ivuxolimab. The receptors originated from an adult with an advanced solid tumor such as melanoma, head and neck, liver or kidney cancer.

This chain connects TRBV4-3 to TRBJ1-2; a possible D gene is TRBD1 (6 bases). Trimming removed 8 bases at V and 3 bases at J, with 22 bases between. The length of the CDR3 is 16 residues. From germline, CDR1 is LGHNA and CDR2 YSLEER. The CDR3 loop is CASLLGGDILDYGYTF. As DNA, the CDR3 is TGCGCCAGCCTTCTGGGAGGGGACATCCTAGACTATGGCTACACCTTC.

The V call is TRBV29-1, the J call TRBJ2-3, with 7 bases fitting TRBD2. Per the germline V gene, CDR1 is SQVTM and CDR2 is ANQGSEA. Trimming at V came to 4 bases and at J to 4 bases, leaving 8 bases not matched to a gene. The CDR3 runs to 14 residues. Written as DNA, the CDR3 is TGCAGCGTTGTTTGGGGGGGGGATTCAGATACGCAGTATTTT. Translating it yields CSVVWGGDSDTQYF.

The chain couples TRBV19 to TRBJ2-1, with D perhaps TRBD2 (6 bases). CDR3 size: 14 residues. CDR1 and CDR2 (germline): LNHDA, SQIVND (reference sequence). Trimming stripped 8 bases from V and 0 bases from J, with 11 bases between. The CDR3 loop is CASSGVSSYNEQFF. The CDR3 coding sequence is TGTGCCAGTTCGGGGGTAAGCTCCTACAATGAGCAGTTCTTC. The full variable domain, its missing parts supplied by reference TRBV19 and TRBJ2-1, is DGGITQSPKYLFRKEGQNVTLSCEQNLNHDAMYWYRQDPGQGLRLIYYSQIVNDFQKGDIAEGYSVSREKKESFPLTVTSAQKNPTAFYLCASSGVSSYNEQFFGPGTRLTVL.

V and J are TRBV6-6 and TRBJ2-7; D is possibly TRBD2 (7 bases). The V and J ends lost 6 bases and 7 bases respectively, with 16 bases between them. Germline lookup yields CDR1 MNHNY and CDR2 SVGAGI (reference sequence). This CDR3 comprises 13 residues. This CDR3 reads CASSLGGAREQYF. CDR3 coding DNA: TGTGCCAGCAGCCTGGGGGGGGCGCGAGAGCAGTACTTC.

V gene TRBV29-1 combines with J gene TRBJ1-6, with TRBD1 as a possible D gene (5 bases). V was clipped by 4 bases and J by 7 bases, with 11 bases between them. From germline, CDR1 is SQVTM and CDR2 ANQGSEA. CDR3 length: 13 residues. The CDR3 protein is CSVGGAGNSPLHF. CDR3 coding DNA: TGCAGCGTTGGTGGGGCAGGAAATTCACCCCTCCACTTT.

The chain's CDR3 is CASSPLAGGPDNEQFF. CDR3 in DNA: TGTGCCAGCAGTCCCCTAGCGGGGGGGCCGGACAATGAGCAGTTCTTC. The chain carries TRBV25-1 and TRBJ2-1, with 12 nucleotides matching TRBD2. The CDR3 sequence is 16 residues long. J lost 5 bases, V lost 5 bases, and 7 bases had no gene match. Germline V gene data show CDR1 as MGHDK and CDR2 as SYGVNS.

The DNA for the CDR3 is TGTGCAAGTCGCTCAAGACTAGCGGGACCCCGTTACAATGAGCAGTTCTTC. This encodes CASRSRLAGPRYNEQFF. The rearrangement uses TRBV12-2 and TRBJ2-1; whether TRBD2, the table's D call, matches the DNA was not checked. TRBV12-2 is an annotated pseudogene. The length of the CDR3 is 17 residues.